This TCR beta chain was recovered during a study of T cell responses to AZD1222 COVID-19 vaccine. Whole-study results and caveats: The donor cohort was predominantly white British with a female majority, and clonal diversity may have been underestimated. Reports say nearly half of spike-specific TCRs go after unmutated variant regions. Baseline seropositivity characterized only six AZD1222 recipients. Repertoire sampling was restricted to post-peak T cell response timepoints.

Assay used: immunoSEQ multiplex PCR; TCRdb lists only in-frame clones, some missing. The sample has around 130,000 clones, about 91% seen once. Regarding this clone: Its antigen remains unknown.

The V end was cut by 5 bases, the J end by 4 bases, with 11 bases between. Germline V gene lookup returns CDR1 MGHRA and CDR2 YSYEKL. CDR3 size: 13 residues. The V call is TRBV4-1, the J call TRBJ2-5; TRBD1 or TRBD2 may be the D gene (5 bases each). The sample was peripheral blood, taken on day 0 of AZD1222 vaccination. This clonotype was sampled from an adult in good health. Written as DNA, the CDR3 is TGCGCCAGCAGCTACCCAGGGACAGAGACCCAGTACTTC. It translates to CASSYPGTETQYF.